The entry below gives a single TCR beta chain sequence along with its context. The antigen is unknown. In germline, CDR1 is PRHDT, CDR2 FYEKMQ (reference sequence). V was shortened by 4 bases and J by 0 bases, with 7 bases between the two germline ends. CDR3 length equals 15 residues. Measured with immunoSEQ multiplex PCR; TCRdb has only the in-frame clones, and not every one. The sample holds 150,000 to 200,000 clones, 94% seen once. This specimen comes from a study of T cell responses to AZD1222 COVID-19 vaccine. General observations from the study: Donors were mostly white British, more females; clonal diversity possibly underestimated. There were vaccine-associated CD4 TCRs across spike, dominant at 160-218 and 743-854. The number of AZD1222 recipients seropositive at baseline was only six.

The sequencing used peripheral blood, collected on day 0 of AZD1222 vaccination. The chain links TRBV13 to TRBJ1-6; D is ambiguous. The TCR comes from an adult in good health. CDR3 nucleotide sequence: TGTGCCAGCAGCTCGGGGAGCTCCTATAATTCACCCCTCCACTTT. Its protein is CASSSGSSYNSPLHF.